These 18 T cell receptor beta chains were sequenced from one sample in a study of graft-versus-host responses after intestinal transplantation. Processed graft tissue released its intraepithelial and lamina propria lymphocytes. The method was immunoSEQ multiplex PCR; TCRdb's version includes in-frame clones alone and lacks a portion of them. The profile shows some 2,000 clones, 85% of them singletons. The sample consisted of ileum tissue, taken roughly 57 days after intestinal transplant. The receptors here all came from a human patient who received an intestinal transplant, so some T cells may come from the graft donor.

V is TRBV14 and J is TRBJ2-7, with a tentative D call TRBD2 (6 bases). The ends were cut back, 0 bases at V and 10 bases at J, with 13 bases in the middle. The CDR3 spans 13 residues. In germline, CDR1 is SGHDN, CDR2 FVKESK. CDR3 coding DNA: TGTGCCAGCAGCCAAGAAGGGTTGGGGACTCAGTACTTC. Encoded protein: CASSQEGLGTQYF. Full variable domain (rest looked up from reference TRBV14 and TRBJ2-7): EAGVTQFPSHSVIEKGQTVTLRCDPISGHDNLYWYRRVMGKEIKFLLHFVKESKQDESGMPNNRFLAERTGGTYSTLKVQPAELEDSGVYFCASSQEGLGTQYFGPGTRLTVT.

This chain joins TRBV5-1 and TRBJ2-7, with TRBD2 matching over 11 bases. V lost 0 bases to trimming and J lost 3 bases; unmatched junction nucleotides: 2. The germline gives CDR1 SGHRS, CDR2 YFSETQ. This CDR3 has 15 residues. CDR3 in DNA: TGCGCCAGCAGCTTGGGTCTAGCGGGGGGCTACGAGCAGTACTTC. Translating it yields CASSLGLAGGYEQYF.

This chain connects TRBV13 to TRBJ2-1; TRBD2 matches 10 bases. With 0 bases clipped from V and 6 bases from J, the junction kept 5 bases outside the gene matches. The CDR3 spans 16 residues. Germline assignment: CDR1 PRHDT and CDR2 FYEKMQ (reference sequence). CDR3 protein: CASSLGRLAGVNEQFF. CDR3 sequence (DNA): TGTGCCAGCAGCTTAGGTCGTCTAGCGGGAGTCAATGAGCAGTTCTTC.

Only one count was recorded for this clone. The chain combines TRBV28 with TRBJ2-5; D tentatively fits TRBD1 or TRBD2 (6 bases each). The CDR3 sequence is 15 residues long. V was cut by 7 bases and J by 5 bases, with 20 bases left in between. CDR1 MDHEN and CDR2 SYDVKM come from the germline V gene. CDR3 protein: CASIGGYSGEETQYF. The CDR3 bases are TGTGCCAGCATCGGGGGCTACAGTGGGGAGGAGACCCAGTACTTC.

V usage is TRBV5-1 and J usage is TRBJ2-3; D could derive from TRBD1 or TRBD2 (6 bases each). The CDR3 consists of 14 residues. Per germline, CDR1 SGHRS and CDR2 YFSETQ. The V and J ends lost 1 base and 5 bases respectively, with 11 bases between them. The CDR3 is CASSLLGGLDTQYF. CDR3 sequence (DNA): TGCGCCAGCAGCTTGTTGGGGGGCTTAGATACGCAGTATTTT.

This chain uses TRBV6-6 with TRBJ2-7; maybe TRBD2 (5 bases). V was trimmed by 10 bases and J by 2 bases, leaving 21 bases between them. Germline assignment: CDR1 MNHNY and CDR2 SVGAGI (reference sequence). The CDR3 length is 15 residues. This chain's CDR3 is CATITTPARAYEQYF. For the CDR3, the DNA is TGTGCCACCATCACCACCCCGGCGCGGGCCTACGAGCAGTACTTC.

This clone has more than one count but fewer than ten. This sequence joins TRBV4-2 and TRBJ1-4; D is unclear. The CDR3 spans 15 residues. V lost 2 bases, J lost 5 bases, and 12 bases lay in between. In germline, CDR1 is LGHNA, CDR2 YNFKEQ. The CDR3 spells CASSQSALGNEKLFF. In DNA, the CDR3 is TGTGCCAGCAGCCAATCTGCACTAGGAAATGAAAAACTGTTTTTT.

This clone has only a few counts. V gene TRBV2 combines with J gene TRBJ1-1, with 7 bases aligning to TRBD1. The germline V gene has CDR1 SNHLY and CDR2 FYNNEI. This CDR3 comprises 16 residues. V was pared by 6 bases and J by 1 base, with 11 bases of the junction left unmatched. CDR3 sequence: CASRLRGQGPNTEAFF. CDR3 nucleotides: TGTGCCAGCAGACTGAGGGGGCAGGGACCGAACACTGAAGCTTTCTTT.

The genes are TRBV19 and TRBJ1-6; the D gene is possibly TRBD1 (5 bases). With 3 bases removed from V and 14 bases from J, the gap between germline ends came to 23 bases. CDR3 length: 16 residues. Germline assignment: CDR1 LNHDA and CDR2 SQIVND (reference sequence). CDR3 in amino acids: CASSIGTGMGLVSLHF. The CDR3 DNA is TGTGCCAGTAGTATCGGGACCGGTATGGGATTGGTGTCCCTCCACTTT.

The CDR3 loop is CASTARANYGYTF. As DNA, the CDR3 is TGTGCCAGTACCGCCAGGGCGAACTATGGCTACACCTTC. V is TRBV19 and J is TRBJ1-2, with D tentatively TRBD1 (5 bases). The CDR3 runs to 13 residues. Trimming took 7 bases from V and 2 from J, leaving 11 bases between them. The germline V gene encodes CDR1 LNHDA and CDR2 SQIVND (reference sequence).

On this clone itself: One end of the junction fails to match germline, which may point to a read error. This chain links TRBV4-2 with TRBJ1-3; possible D gene TRBD1, 6 bases. The CDR3 is made up of 17 amino acids. Looked up from germline, CDR1 is LGHNA and CDR2 is YNFKEQ. The chain's CDR3 is CASSQDRFARGRNIIYF. In nucleotides, the CDR3 is TGTGCCAGCAGCCAAGATCGGTTCGCCAGGGGCCGAAACATCATATATTTT.

Remarks on this clone: Relative to the germline gene, one junction end is altered; a read error may explain this. The rearrangement uses TRBV20-1 and TRBJ2-3, with D possibly being TRBD1 or TRBD2 (6 bases each). This CDR3 is built from 8 residues. Germline V gene data show CDR1 as DFQATT and CDR2 as SNEGSKA (reference sequence). In nucleotides, the CDR3 is TGCAGTGCTTTCGGGGGCATTTTT. Translating gives CSAFGGIF.

The chain has TRBV30 and TRBJ1-2; weak D call: TRBD1 (6 bases). Trimming cost V 2 bases and J 4 bases, with 11 bases left between them. There are 13 residues in the CDR3. Germline values: CDR1 GTSNPN, CDR2 SVGIG (reference sequence). CDR3 DNA: TGTGCCTGGAGTTTAGGGGGTGCCTATGGCTACACCTTC. Translating gives CAWSLGGAYGYTF. Combining the CDR3 with reference TRBV30 and TRBJ1-2 gives the whole variable domain SQTIHQWPATLVQPVGSPLSLECTVEGTSNPNLYWYRQAAGRGLQLLFYSVGIGQISSEVPQNLSASRPQDRQFILSSKKLLLSDSGFYLCAWSLGGAYGYTFGSGTRLTVV.

V is TRBV9 and J is TRBJ1-3; tentatively, D is TRBD1 (5 bases). The CDR3 has 16 residues. Germline V gives CDR1 SGDLS, CDR2 YYNGEE. V lost 4 bases and J 4 bases, leaving 18 bases between the germline ends. The CDR3 protein is CASSLRSGVGGNTIYF. The CDR3 DNA is TGTGCCAGCAGCCTCCGCTCGGGGGTGGGAGGAAACACCATATATTTT.

In its sample, this clone was seen a few times. The rearrangement uses TRBV5-1 and TRBJ2-1, with TRBD2 matching over 12 bases. Losses at the gene ends were 4 bases for V and 3 bases for J; bases not matched to a gene: 5. The CDR3 runs 16 residues. CDR1 and CDR2 from the germline V gene are SGHRS and YFSETQ. The CDR3 sequence: CASSPTSGGLYNEQFF. CDR3 sequence (DNA): TGCGCCAGCAGCCCGACTAGCGGGGGTCTCTACAATGAGCAGTTCTTC.

This chain links TRBV30 with TRBJ1-4, with D hard to call. Trimming pared 3 bases from V and 8 bases from J, leaving 19 bases between. Germline lookup yields CDR1 GTSNPN and CDR2 SVGIG (reference sequence). This CDR3 has 15 residues. CDR3 nucleotides: TGTGCCTGGAGAGCCTACACTGGCGTGGGGGAAAAACTGTTTTTT. Residues: CAWRAYTGVGEKLFF.

The chain couples TRBV5-4 to TRBJ2-3, with D hard to call. The V gene's germline CDR1 is SGHNT and CDR2 YYREEE (reference sequence). This CDR3 region has 13 residues. Trimming took 0 bases from V and 7 from J, leaving 9 bases between them. The CDR3 spells CASSLENAYTQYF. CDR3 in DNA: TGTGCCAGCAGCTTGGAGAATGCCTATACGCAGTATTTT.

This clone was seen a few times. The CDR3 here is CASASGGKGVGYTF. CDR3 nucleotides: TGTGCCAGCGCCTCGGGGGGGAAGGGTGTTGGCTACACCTTC. J is TRBJ1-2 and V is TRBV6-6, with D perhaps TRBD1 (5 bases). CDR1 is MNHNY, CDR2 SVGAGI, per germline (reference sequence). Trimming cost V 8 bases and J 7 bases, with 20 bases left between them. The CDR3 runs 14 residues.